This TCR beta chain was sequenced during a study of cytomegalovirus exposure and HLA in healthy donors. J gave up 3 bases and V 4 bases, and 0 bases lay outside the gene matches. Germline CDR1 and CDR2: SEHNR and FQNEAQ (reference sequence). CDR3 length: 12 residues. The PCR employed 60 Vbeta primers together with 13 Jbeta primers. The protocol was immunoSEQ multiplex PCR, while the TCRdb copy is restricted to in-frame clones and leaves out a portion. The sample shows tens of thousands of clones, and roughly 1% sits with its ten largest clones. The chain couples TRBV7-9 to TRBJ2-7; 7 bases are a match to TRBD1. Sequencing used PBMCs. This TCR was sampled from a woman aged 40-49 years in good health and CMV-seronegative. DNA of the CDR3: TGTGCCAGCAGCTGGGACAGCTACGAGCAGTACTTC. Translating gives CASSWDSYEQYF.